A single sample is the source of the 27 T cell receptor beta chains below, sequenced in a study of identical twins. Via MiXCR, TCRdb re-called the 5' RACE reads, giving one row per CDR3 protein. There are 550,000 to 700,000 distinct CDR3 sequences in the sample; 9.6% occur only once, and 2.5% to 3.5% lies in the top ten. These data were also filed under a second study, of yellow fever vaccine responses in identical twins.

Sequencing was done on a sample of PBMCs. These receptors were obtained from a woman between 18 and 30 years old in good health.

This clonotype was picked up a small number of times. The V and J genes are TRBV15 and TRBJ2-5; D is ambiguous. The CDR3 totals 17 residues. Germline CDR1 LNHNV, CDR2 YYDKDF (reference sequence). V lost 0 bases, J lost 0 bases, and 14 bases lay in between. CDR3 DNA sequence: TGTGCCACCAGCAGAGATAGGAGCGCCCCGTACCAAGAGACCCAGTACTTC. Protein sequence: CATSRDRSAPYQETQYF.

This clonotype was seen only a few times. The chain combines TRBV20-1 with TRBJ2-1, with D possibly TRBD2 on 6 matching bases. This CDR3 comprises 14 residues. Germline CDR1 is DFQATT and CDR2 is SNEGSKA (reference sequence). The V and J ends lost 3 bases and 7 bases respectively, with 16 bases between them. The CDR3 reads CSASRGVAGNEQFF. CDR3 in DNA: TGCAGTGCTAGTCGTGGGGTGGCGGGGAATGAGCAGTTCTTC.

This clonotype was picked up a small number of times. The rearrangement joins TRBV20-1 to TRBJ2-7; 7 nucleotides match TRBD2. Germline V gene sequence: CDR1 DFQATT, CDR2 SNEGSKA (reference sequence). The J segment lost 2 bases and the V segment lost 5 bases, leaving 9 bases of the junction unmatched. The CDR3 spans 14 residues. For the CDR3, the DNA is TGCAGTGCTGGGGGGGAGCGGGGTGCCTACGAGCAGTACTTC. Translation: CSAGGERGAYEQYF.

This clonotype was observed many times. The germline gene is not matched at one end of the junction; a read error may be the cause. V usage is TRBV5-3 and J usage is TRBJ1-4; no clear D. TRBV5-3 is recorded as an ORF, its role being uncertain. The CDR3 is 16 residues long. In DNA, the CDR3 is TGTGCCAGCAGCTTGGAGGGTCCCAGGTTTAATGAAAAACTGTTTTTT. Amino acids: CASSLEGPRFNEKLFF.

This clonotype has more than one count but fewer than ten. The rearrangement uses TRBV20-1 and TRBJ2-5; 7 bases fit TRBD2. V trimming: 6 bases; J trimming: 4 bases; junction bases outside the gene matches: 14. CDR1 is DFQATT and CDR2 is SNEGSKA in the germline V gene (reference sequence). The CDR3 has 15 amino acids. CDR3 DNA: TGCAGTGCAACGGCCGGAGGAGCGGGACCAGAGACCCAGTACTTC. Its translation: CSATAGGAGPETQYF.

In this sample, this clonotype turned up many times. The chain links TRBV29-1 to TRBJ2-1; D is ambiguous. With 7 bases removed from V and 10 bases from J, the gap between germline ends came to 20 bases. CDR3 length equals 13 residues. CDR1 SQVTM and CDR2 ANQGSEA come from the germline V gene. The CDR3 region is CSDSIGGVGEQFF. In DNA form, the CDR3 reads TGCAGCGATTCAATTGGCGGAGTCGGGGAGCAGTTCTTC.

This clonotype was seen more than once but under ten times. The chain uses TRBV11-2 and TRBJ2-7; TRBD2 matches at 7 bases. Germline loops: CDR1 SGHAT, CDR2 FQNNGV. This CDR3 has 20 residues. The junction had 24 bases not matched to a gene; V was cut back by 4 bases and J by 3 bases. The CDR3 is CASSSIFPGLVGGNRYEQYF. In DNA form, the CDR3 reads TGTGCCAGCAGCTCCATCTTCCCCGGTTTGGTCGGGGGGAACCGCTACGAGCAGTACTTC.

V usage is TRBV7-2 and J usage is TRBJ2-7; TRBD2 agrees at 8 bases. Germline assignment: CDR1 SGHTA and CDR2 FQGNSA. The CDR3 totals 14 residues. Trimming at V came to 2 bases and at J to 2 bases, leaving 2 bases not matched to a gene. The CDR3 nucleotides are TGTGCCAGCAGCTTATCTAGCGGGCCCTACGAGCAGTACTTC. This sequence encodes CASSLSSGPYEQYF.

This clonotype was seen a few times. The chain carries TRBV10-2 and TRBJ2-5, with D perhaps being TRBD1 or TRBD2 (6 bases each). The CDR3 runs 16 residues. Trimming took 3 bases from V and 4 from J, leaving 18 bases between them. The V gene's germline CDR1 is WSHSY and CDR2 SAAADI. The CDR3 loop is CASSEGRRGGRETQYF. The CDR3 DNA reads as TGCGCCAGCAGTGAAGGAAGGAGAGGGGGGAGAGAGACCCAGTACTTC.

This clonotype has at least ten counts. The chain has TRBV28 and TRBJ2-1; 7 nucleotides align to TRBD1. CDR1 and CDR2 (germline): MDHEN, SYDVKM. With 6 bases clipped from V and 9 bases from J, the junction kept 5 bases outside the gene matches. The CDR3 is 12 residues long. The CDR3 bases are TGTGCCAGCAGGAGGGGGCTCTCTGAGCAGTTCTTC. It translates to CASRRGLSEQFF.

In this sample, this clonotype turned up many times. The gene calls are TRBV3-1 and TRBJ1-1; D not certain. CDR3 length: 11 amino acids. Trimming took 2 bases from V and 2 from J, leaving 0 bases between them. CDR1 is LGHDT, CDR2 YNNKEL, per germline (reference sequence). The CDR3 sequence is CASSQNTEAFF. Here the CDR3 DNA reads TGTGCCAGCAGCCAAAACACTGAAGCTTTCTTT.

The chain joins TRBV4-3 to TRBJ2-7; 12 positions match TRBD2. Germline-derived CDR1 and CDR2 are LGHNA and YSLEER. J lost 4 bases, V lost 3 bases, and 7 bases had no gene match. This CDR3 comprises 16 residues. CDR3 in DNA: TGCGCCAGCAGCCATCTTGGACTAGCGGGGAATTACGAGCAGTACTTC. Translating gives CASSHLGLAGNYEQYF.

The chain employs TRBV11-2 and TRBJ2-2, with 7 bases identical to TRBD1. Germline assignment: CDR1 SGHAT and CDR2 FQNNGV. With 5 bases clipped from V and 4 bases from J, the junction kept 13 bases outside the gene matches. The CDR3 runs 17 residues. CDR3 in amino acids: CASSPGQVTVFTGELFF. The CDR3 DNA reads as TGTGCCAGCAGCCCTGGACAGGTGACCGTATTCACCGGGGAGCTGTTTTTT.

CDR3 nucleotides: TGCGCCAGCAGCTTGGCCTTTACAGGGGCCTCCTATAATTCACCCCTCCACTTT. Translated: CASSLAFTGASYNSPLHF. The chain is built from TRBV5-1 and TRBJ1-6; 7 bases fit TRBD1. The CDR3 consists of 18 residues. V trimming: 0 bases; J trimming: 0 bases; junction bases outside the gene matches: 6. Germline CDR1 SGHRS, CDR2 YFSETQ.

This clonotype occurred a few times. The V and J genes are TRBV20-1 and TRBJ2-3; 13 positions agree with TRBD2. CDR1 and CDR2 from the germline V gene are DFQATT and SNEGSKA (reference sequence). V lost 5 bases to trimming and J lost 6 bases; unmatched junction nucleotides: 8. The CDR3 contains 15 residues. The CDR3 here is CSASGLAGVDDTQYF. The CDR3 DNA reads TGCAGTGCTTCAGGACTAGCGGGAGTTGATGATACGCAGTATTTT.

This clonotype has just a few counts. The J gene is TRBJ2-7, the V gene TRBV6-2 or TRBV6-3; D ambiguous. The CDR3 runs 13 residues. CDR1 and CDR2 (germline): MNHEY, SVGEGT. The V end lost 5 bases, the J end lost 6 bases, and 14 bases lay between the germline ends. CDR3 DNA sequence: TGTGCCAGCAGTCCTTACTCACAAAGCGAGCAGTACTTC. Translation gives CASSPYSQSEQYF.

This clonotype appeared a few times. The chain joins TRBV7-9 to TRBJ2-2; maybe TRBD1 (6 bases). CDR1 is SEHNR, CDR2 FQNEAQ, per germline (reference sequence). This CDR3 spans 13 amino acids. Trimming removed 9 bases from V and 3 bases from J, with 11 bases in between. The CDR3 loop reads CASQDRYTGELFF. CDR3 DNA: TGTGCCAGTCAGGACAGATACACCGGGGAGCTGTTTTTT.

The V and J genes are TRBV21-1 and TRBJ2-7; TRBD1, as called in the table, went unchecked against the DNA. TRBV21-1 is a pseudogene. The CDR3 runs to 13 residues. The CDR3 DNA reads TGTGCCAGTACATTTGGGGGCGACTACGAGCAGTACTTC. It translates to CASTFGGDYEQYF.

At least ten counts were recorded for this clonotype. The chain uses TRBV12-3 or TRBV12-4 and TRBJ2-3; tentatively, D is TRBD1 or TRBD2 (7 bases each). Trimming pared 2 bases from V and 3 bases from J, leaving 12 bases between. The CDR3 is made up of 15 amino acids. CDR3 amino acids: CASSLQGGQTDTQYF. The CDR3 DNA sequence: TGTGCCAGCAGTTTACAGGGGGGGCAAACAGATACGCAGTATTTT.

This clonotype was counted at least ten times. The gene calls are TRBV18 and TRBJ2-3, with 12 bases aligning to TRBD2. This CDR3 contains 16 residues. The junction had 4 bases not matched to a gene; V was cut back by 2 bases and J by 4 bases. Germline CDR1 is KGHSH and CDR2 is LQKENI. The chain's CDR3 is CASSPILAGGPDTQYF. DNA of the CDR3: TGTGCCAGCTCACCAATTCTAGCGGGAGGGCCAGATACGCAGTATTTT.

The chain joins TRBV20-1 to TRBJ2-3; 16 positions agree with TRBD2. The ends lost 6 bases at V and 9 bases at J; junction bases unmatched: 6. The CDR3 spans 14 residues. Germline CDR1 and CDR2: DFQATT and SNEGSKA (reference sequence). The CDR3 nucleotides read TGCAGTGCCGGGACTAGCGGGAGGGCCGGCACGCAGTATTTT. Residues: CSAGTSGRAGTQYF.

This clonotype has ten or more counts. V usage is TRBV9 and J usage is TRBJ2-1, with a weak D call TRBD1 (5 bases). This CDR3 spans 14 amino acids. Germline loops: CDR1 SGDLS, CDR2 YYNGEE. Trimming removed 5 bases at V and 5 bases at J, with 14 bases between. CDR3 sequence (DNA): TGTGCCAGCAGTCGGAGTTCAGGGAACAATGAGCAGTTCTTC. Amino acid sequence: CASSRSSGNNEQFF. The full variable domain, in which reference TRBV9 and TRBJ2-1 provide the parts outside the CDR3, is DSGVTQTPKHLITATGQRVTLRCSPRSGDLSVYWYQQSLDQGLQFLIQYYNGEERAKGNILERFSAQQFPDLHSELNLSSLELGDSALYFCASSRSSGNNEQFFGPGTRLTVL.

This clonotype was found many times. This chain connects TRBV11-2 to TRBJ2-1, with a tentative D call TRBD2 (8 bases). Trimming removed 5 bases from V and 10 bases from J, with 15 bases in between. The germline CDR1 and CDR2 sequences are SGHAT and FQNNGV. CDR3 length equals 13 residues. CDR3 residues: CASSQGGTREQFF. DNA for the CDR3: TGTGCCAGCAGCCAGGGGGGGACTAGAGAGCAGTTCTTC.

J is TRBJ2-3 and V is TRBV7-3, with 11 bases aligning to TRBD2. Germline V lookup: CDR1 SGHTA, CDR2 FQGTGA. Losses at the gene ends were 5 bases for V and 4 bases for J; bases not matched to a gene: 5. The CDR3 is 15 residues long. In DNA, the CDR3 is TGTGCCAGCAGCCCGCTAGCGGGGGGTTCAGATACGCAGTATTTT. Translation gives CASSPLAGGSDTQYF.

This clonotype was observed a handful of times. This chain uses TRBV28 with TRBJ1-1; D is unclear. The CDR3 spans 14 residues. With 1 base removed from V and 6 bases from J, the gap between germline ends came to 12 bases. CDR1 and CDR2 (germline): MDHEN, SYDVKM. CDR3 amino acids: CASSLSGPRAEAFF. CDR3 DNA: TGTGCCAGCAGTTTATCAGGACCGCGCGCTGAAGCTTTCTTT. Supplemented by reference TRBV28 and TRBJ1-1, the full variable domain reads DVKVTQSSRYLVKRTGEKVFLECVQDMDHENMFWYRQDPGLGLRLIYFSYDVKMKEKGDIPEGYSVSREKKERFSLILESASTNQTSMYLCASSLSGPRAEAFFGQGTRLTVV.

There are many counts of this clonotype. The chain links TRBV5-6 to TRBJ2-7, with 8 bases matching TRBD2. V was pared by 4 bases and J by 6 bases, with 12 bases of the junction left unmatched. The CDR3 runs 15 residues. Germline loops: CDR1 SGHDT, CDR2 YYEEEE. The CDR3 nucleotides are TGTGCCAGCAGCCTCAGCGGGGGATACCTACGCGAGCAGTACTTC. It translates to CASSLSGGYLREQYF.

This clonotype was seen many times. The rearrangement uses TRBV7-2 and TRBJ2-7, with D maybe TRBD2 (6 bases). This CDR3 has 15 amino acids. V gave up 1 base and J gave up 2 bases, with 12 bases separating them. The germline CDR1 and CDR2 sequences are SGHTA and FQGNSA. The CDR3 region has the DNA TGTGCCAGCAGCTTAGTTGCGGAGGGGACCTACGAGCAGTACTTC. Translated, it gives CASSLVAEGTYEQYF.